This T cell receptor (beta chain) was observed in a study of T cells in Graves' hyperthyroidism and ophthalmopathy. Whole-study context: At the time of initial diagnosis and before any treatment, peripheral blood was collected.

For ophthalmopathy patients, the Clinical Activity Score was at least 3 and the NOSPECS grade at least 4; duration was under 3 months. This sample holds PBMCs from about 10 ml fresh peripheral blood. This clonotype was seen repeatedly, ten times or more. Its antigen is not known. CDR1 is KGHSH, CDR2 LQKENI, per germline. The CDR3 has 16 amino acids. Trimming removed 1 base from V and 5 bases from J; junction bases left unmatched: 6. The study's findings and limits: Stable hyperthyroidism and ophthalmopathy were separated using 13 V-J signatures.

RNA transcripts gave rise to amplified TCR beta CDR3 regions. Researchers ran a first-round RT-PCR on the TCR CDR3 using the HTBI primer set. A single record per CDR3 protein comes from TCRdb applying MiXCR to the multiplex PCR reads. Among fewer than 400,000 distinct CDR3 sequences listed, roughly an eighth were seen once. V gene TRBV18 combines with J gene TRBJ2-1, with 9 bases aligning to TRBD2. The specimen was blood. The sequence was collected from a man aged 45-60 years with Graves' ophthalmopathy. Written as DNA, the CDR3 is TGTGCCAGCTCACCACGTGCTAGCGGGATTAACAATGAGCAGTTCTTC. It translates to CASSPRASGINNEQFF.